One sample yielded the 17 T cell receptor beta chains listed below, sequenced in a study of blood T cell repertoires in COVID-19. The table came from immunoSEQ multiplex PCR; TCRdb's copy has only in-frame clones and leaves some out. The table lists roughly 190,000 clones, around nine tenths of them singletons. The specimen sequenced was peripheral blood. These receptors were taken from a man between 65 and 80 years old with acute or convalescent COVID-19.

The chain combines TRBV11-3 with TRBJ2-1; 11 bases are a match to TRBD2. V dropped 5 bases and J dropped 4; count of bases not matched to a gene: 7. CDR3 length: 16 amino acids. Germline CDR1 and CDR2: SGHNT and YENEEA. The CDR3 loop reads CASSLQGLAEYNEQFF. Written as DNA, the CDR3 is TGTGCCAGCAGCCTACAGGGACTAGCGGAGTACAATGAGCAGTTCTTC.

The chain is built from TRBV30 and TRBJ1-1; D gene uncertain. Germline V gene lookup returns CDR1 GTSNPN and CDR2 SVGIG (reference sequence). The V end lost 2 bases, the J end lost 9 bases, and 10 bases lay between the germline ends. The CDR3 consists of 11 residues. CDR3 sequence reads: CAWSPGRQAFF. CDR3 nucleotide sequence: TGTGCCTGGAGTCCGGGTCGGCAAGCTTTCTTT.

V and J are TRBV11-3 and TRBJ2-1; 9 bases align to TRBD2. J lost 5 bases, V lost 3 bases, and 5 bases had no gene match. The germline CDR1 and CDR2 sequences are SGHNT and YENEEA. The CDR3 has 15 residues. CDR3 region: CASSLREGRNNEQFF. DNA of the CDR3: TGTGCCAGCAGCTTGCGGGAGGGCCGAAACAATGAGCAGTTCTTC.

The chain recombines TRBV30 with TRBJ1-4; D perhaps matches TRBD1 (5 bases). Trimming removed 1 base at V and 0 bases at J, with 9 bases between. The CDR3 sequence is 15 residues long. CDR1 is GTSNPN, CDR2 SVGIG, per germline (reference sequence). The DNA of the CDR3 is TGTGCCTGGAGTGGCCGGGGGGCAACTAATGAAAAACTGTTTTTT. It specifies CAWSGRGATNEKLFF.

The chain recombines TRBV19 with TRBJ1-5; 7 bases align to TRBD1. Germline-derived CDR1 and CDR2 are LNHDA and SQIVND (reference sequence). V trimming: 7 bases; J trimming: 5 bases; junction bases outside the gene matches: 8. This CDR3 region has 14 residues. The CDR3 protein is CASKGFDRDQPQHF. The CDR3 nucleotides read TGTGCCAGTAAAGGGTTTGACAGGGATCAGCCCCAGCATTTT.

This chain connects TRBV19 to TRBJ2-7; D may be TRBD2 (7 bases). V lost 10 bases and J 0 bases, leaving 16 bases between the germline ends. The CDR3 is made up of 14 amino acids. Germline V gene data show CDR1 as LNHDA and CDR2 as SQIVND (reference sequence). The CDR3 DNA follows: TGTGCCACCTCCGGGGAGGGACACTCCTACGAGCAGTACTTC. Protein sequence: CATSGEGHSYEQYF.

V gene TRBV2 combines with J gene TRBJ1-2; D ambiguous. Germline assignment: CDR1 SNHLY and CDR2 FYNNEI. There are 11 residues in the CDR3. Trimming shortened V by 6 bases and J by 8 bases, and 10 bases separated the two germline ends. CDR3 sequence: CASSPTRGYTF. CDR3 nucleotide sequence: TGTGCCAGCAGCCCAACTCGGGGCTACACCTTC.

The chain recombines TRBV9 with TRBJ1-1; no reliable D call. The CDR3 loop spans 17 amino acids. Germline CDR1 and CDR2: SGDLS and YYNGEE. V was pared by 2 bases and J by 5 bases, with 22 bases between. The CDR3 loop is CASSVNSRERRDTEAFF. CDR3 nucleotides: TGTGCCAGCAGCGTCAACTCCCGAGAGAGGAGGGATACTGAAGCTTTCTTT. Based on the CDR3 plus reference TRBV9 and TRBJ1-1, the full variable domain is DSGVTQTPKHLITATGQRVTLRCSPRSGDLSVYWYQQSLDQGLQFLIQYYNGEERAKGNILERFSAQQFPDLHSELNLSSLELGDSALYFCASSVNSRERRDTEAFFGQGTRLTVV.

This sequence joins TRBV3-1 (or the pseudogene TRBV3-2) and TRBJ1-6; TRBD1 aligns across 8 bases. The V gene end was trimmed by 2 bases and the J gene end by 11 bases; junction bases not matched to a gene: 5. Germline lookup yields CDR1 LGHDT and CDR2 YNNKEL (reference sequence). This CDR3 region has 14 residues. Here the CDR3 DNA reads TGTGCCAGCAGCCAAAGAGGACAGGGACCACCCCTCCACTTT. It specifies CASSQRGQGPPLHF.

The genes are TRBV27 and TRBJ1-5; 9 bases fit TRBD1. The germline V gene has CDR1 MNHEY and CDR2 SMNVEV (reference sequence). After removal of 2 bases from V and 7 bases from J, the junction contained 6 bases not matched to a gene. The CDR3 is 15 amino acids. The CDR3 loop is CASSLQGTGRQPQHF. DNA for the CDR3: TGTGCCAGCAGTTTACAAGGGACAGGGAGGCAGCCCCAGCATTTT.

The J gene is TRBJ1-2, the V gene TRBV11-3, with 7 bases matching TRBD1. CDR1 SGHNT and CDR2 YENEEA come from the germline V gene. V trimming: 4 bases; J trimming: 2 bases; junction bases outside the gene matches: 19. The CDR3 covers 19 residues. The CDR3 loop is CASSSEPGTAKAQNYGYTF. Here the CDR3 DNA reads TGTGCCAGCAGCTCTGAACCTGGGACAGCAAAAGCTCAAAACTATGGCTACACCTTC.

The V gene is TRBV9, the J gene TRBJ2-7; the D gene is possibly TRBD2 (6 bases). V gave up 7 bases and J gave up 3 bases, with 14 bases separating them. Germline V gene sequence: CDR1 SGDLS, CDR2 YYNGEE. The CDR3 runs 13 residues. For the CDR3, the DNA is TGTGCCAGCCGCCGGGGGTGGGTCTACGAGCAGTACTTC. Its translation is CASRRGWVYEQYF.

The chain has TRBV5-1 and TRBJ1-1; a possible D gene is TRBD1 (5 bases). CDR3 length equals 18 residues. The germline CDR1 and CDR2 sequences are SGHRS and YFSETQ. Trimming left V 4 bases short and J 4 bases short, with 26 bases between. The DNA for the CDR3 is TGCGCCAGCAGCACATACCGCGGGGGAGGGGTTGACGGCACTGAAGCTTTCTTT. It yields the protein CASSTYRGGGVDGTEAFF.

The CDR3 sequence: CAISELEGTNTEAFF. The CDR3 region has the DNA TGTGCCATCAGTGAGTTGGAGGGGACGAACACTGAAGCTTTCTTT. The chain links TRBV10-3 to TRBJ1-1, with D possibly TRBD1 on 5 matching bases. Germline lookup yields CDR1 ENHRY and CDR2 SYGVKD. Trimming removed 1 base at V and 1 base at J, with 10 bases between. CDR3 size: 15 residues.

J is TRBJ2-1 and V is TRBV7-9, with D maybe TRBD1 (6 bases). CDR3 length equals 15 residues. V was shortened by 4 bases and J by 9 bases, with 19 bases between the two germline ends. Germline V lookup: CDR1 SEHNR, CDR2 FQNEAQ (reference sequence). Here the CDR3 DNA reads TGTGCCAGCAGCTCAGGGGCCCGCCGATGGGGTGAGCAGTTCTTC. Its translation is CASSSGARRWGEQFF.

This chain links TRBV29-1 with TRBJ1-6; a weak D match, TRBD1 (6 bases). There are 14 residues in the CDR3. Between the trimmed V and J ends, which lost 7 bases and 10 bases, there was a span of 20 bases. Germline loops: CDR1 SQVTM, CDR2 ANQGSEA. The CDR3 here is CSARVAGAESPLHF. The CDR3 region has the DNA TGCAGCGCCCGCGTAGCGGGGGCCGAGTCACCCCTCCACTTT.

This clone occurred once. The chain joins TRBV7-8 to TRBJ1-1; 7 nucleotides line up with TRBD1. CDR1 is SGHVS and CDR2 is FQNEAQ in the germline V gene. This CDR3 has 16 amino acids. After removal of 5 bases from V and 0 bases from J, the junction contained 9 bases not matched to a gene. CDR3 DNA: TGTGCCAGCAGCCCCCAGGGGGTCCTGATGAACACTGAAGCTTTCTTT. Translating it yields CASSPQGVLMNTEAFF.